One and the same sample provided the 25 T cell receptor beta chains below, sequenced in a study of blood T cell repertoires in COVID-19. Data came from immunoSEQ multiplex PCR; TCRdb stores just in-frame clones and leaves some out. The data show 190,000 or so clones, around nine tenths seen once. The sequencing input was PBMCs or T cells enriched from blood (not recorded which). The receptors derive from a young woman who had been exposed to COVID-19.

The chain combines TRBV28 with TRBJ1-6, with 7 bases fitting TRBD1. J was trimmed by 3 bases and V by 4 bases; bases with no gene match: 3. CDR1 and CDR2 from the germline V gene are MDHEN and SYDVKM. This CDR3 has 15 residues. CDR3 nucleotides: TGTGCCAGCAGTTCGGGACAGATCTATAATTCACCCCTCCACTTT. It codes for CASSSGQIYNSPLHF. The variable domain in full, with the rest retrieved from reference TRBV28 and TRBJ1-6, is DVKVTQSSRYLVKRTGEKVFLECVQDMDHENMFWYRQDPGLGLRLIYFSYDVKMKEKGDIPEGYSVSREKKERFSLILESASTNQTSMYLCASSSGQIYNSPLHFGNGTRLTVT.

This rearrangement joins TRBV5-1 to TRBJ1-1; perhaps TRBD1 as D (5 bases). Trimming stripped 6 bases from V and 0 bases from J, with 15 bases between. Germline-derived CDR1 and CDR2 are SGHRS and YFSETQ. There are 15 residues in the CDR3. The CDR3 DNA is TGCGCCAGCACCTCGGGGGGGACCATGAACACTGAAGCTTTCTTT. It encodes CASTSGGTMNTEAFF.

This sequence joins TRBV10-1 and TRBJ1-1, with TRBD1 identical over 7 bases. The germline CDR1 and CDR2 sequences are WNHNN and SYGVQD (reference sequence). J gave up 6 bases and V 6 bases, and 7 bases lay outside the gene matches. There are 13 residues in the CDR3. The CDR3 spells CASSGQEGAEAFF. The CDR3 DNA follows: TGCGCCAGCAGCGGACAGGAGGGCGCTGAAGCTTTCTTT.

The CDR3 here is CSVESLEGVEQFF. The CDR3 DNA is TGCAGCGTTGAAAGTCTCGAGGGCGTTGAGCAGTTCTTC. The chain recombines TRBV29-1 with TRBJ2-1; TRBD2 might be the D (5 bases). Trimming took 2 bases from V and 9 from J, leaving 14 bases between them. Germline V gene sequence: CDR1 SQVTM, CDR2 ANQGSEA. The CDR3 contains 13 residues.

V and J are TRBV7-6 and TRBJ2-7; perhaps TRBD2 as D (5 bases). Looked up from germline, CDR1 is SGHVS and CDR2 is FNYEAQ. V was pared by 3 bases and J by 0 bases, with 9 bases between. CDR3 length equals 14 residues. The CDR3 loop reads CASSLTGNSYEQYF. DNA for the CDR3: TGTGCCAGCAGCTTGACGGGGAACTCCTACGAGCAGTACTTC.

The chain carries TRBV30 and TRBJ1-2; TRBD1 matches 7 bases. Germline-derived CDR1 and CDR2 are GTSNPN and SVGIG (reference sequence). Losses at the gene ends were 3 bases for V and 1 base for J; bases not matched to a gene: 8. The CDR3 sequence is 15 residues long. The CDR3 region is CAWRTDRRDNYGYTF. The CDR3 nucleotides read TGTGCCTGGAGAACGGACAGGCGCGATAACTATGGCTACACCTTC.

This chain links TRBV27 with TRBJ2-7, with TRBD1 identical over 10 bases. Germline assignment: CDR1 MNHEY and CDR2 SMNVEV (reference sequence). The CDR3 runs 16 residues. V lost 3 bases to trimming and J lost 2 bases; unmatched junction nucleotides: 7. The CDR3 DNA follows: TGTGCCAGCAGTTTCCTACCGGGACAGGGGACCTACGAGCAGTACTTC. It specifies CASSFLPGQGTYEQYF.

V gene TRBV6-1 combines with J gene TRBJ1-5; D gene unclear. The germline V gene encodes CDR1 MNHNS and CDR2 SASEGT. The V end was cut by 1 base, the J end by 3 bases, with 10 bases between. The CDR3 runs to 15 residues. The CDR3 loop is CASSEGQIFNQPQHF. Here the CDR3 DNA reads TGTGCCAGCAGTGAAGGGCAGATCTTCAATCAGCCCCAGCATTTT.

V is TRBV10-3 and J is TRBJ1-6; D not certain. Germline lookup yields CDR1 ENHRY and CDR2 SYGVKD. Trimming removed 5 bases at V and 7 bases at J, with 18 bases between. This CDR3 is built from 16 residues. The CDR3 spells CAISPTTRGANSPLHF. As DNA, the CDR3 is TGTGCCATCAGTCCCACGACACGGGGAGCCAATTCACCCCTCCACTTT.

The chain has TRBV5-1 and TRBJ1-6; no firm D call. CDR1 is SGHRS, CDR2 YFSETQ, per germline. The V and J ends lost 0 bases and 5 bases respectively, with 9 bases between them. The CDR3 spans 15 residues. The CDR3 DNA sequence: TGCGCCAGCAGCTTGGCAGGAAGGCATAATTCACCCCTCCACTTT. Amino acid sequence: CASSLAGRHNSPLHF.

The chain's CDR3 is CASSQGRNSGLAKNIQYF. The CDR3 DNA reads TGTGCCAGCAGCCAAGGGAGGAATAGCGGCTTAGCCAAAAACATTCAGTACTTC. J is TRBJ2-4 and V is TRBV3-1 (or the pseudogene TRBV3-2), with D possibly TRBD2 on 6 matching bases. This CDR3 has 18 residues. Trimming cost V 1 base and J 0 bases, with 16 bases left between them. Looked up from germline, CDR1 is LGHDT and CDR2 is YNNKEL (reference sequence).

The V and J genes are TRBV6-2 or TRBV6-3 and TRBJ1-5; D gene uncertain. Germline V gene sequence: CDR1 MNHEY, CDR2 SVGEGT. Trimming shortened V by 2 bases and J by 0 bases, and 11 bases separated the two germline ends. The CDR3 consists of 16 residues. CDR3 sequence (DNA): TGTGCCAGCAGTTACATGAGCTCGTATAGCAATCAGCCCCAGCATTTT. Amino acid sequence: CASSYMSSYSNQPQHF.

The V and J genes are TRBV7-9 and TRBJ1-1; D is unclear. The ends were cut back, 6 bases at V and 1 base at J, with 9 bases in the middle. The CDR3 is 13 residues long. From germline, CDR1 is SEHNR and CDR2 FQNEAQ (reference sequence). DNA of the CDR3: TGTGCCAGCAGTCAGGTCGGGAACACTGAAGCTTTCTTT. Its protein is CASSQVGNTEAFF.

The chain employs TRBV5-6 and TRBJ1-3, with D hard to call. Germline V gene lookup returns CDR1 SGHDT and CDR2 YYEEEE. CDR3 length: 15 residues. V was clipped by 0 bases and J by 0 bases, with 7 bases between them. CDR3 loop: CASSLAGVSGNTIYF. The CDR3 coding sequence is TGTGCCAGCAGCTTGGCCGGGGTCTCTGGAAACACCATATATTTT.

The chain combines TRBV9 with TRBJ1-2, with no clear D. The V end was cut by 0 bases, the J end by 0 bases, with 6 bases between. Per the germline V gene, CDR1 is SGDLS and CDR2 is YYNGEE. The CDR3 contains 14 residues. The CDR3 DNA reads as TGTGCCAGCAGCGTAGACAGTGCTAACTATGGCTACACCTTC. As protein: CASSVDSANYGYTF.

The chain recombines TRBV6-5 with TRBJ1-4, with 8 bases aligning to TRBD1. J was trimmed by 6 bases and V by 4 bases; bases with no gene match: 7. Germline V gives CDR1 MNHEY, CDR2 SVGAGI. This CDR3 is 15 amino acids long. CDR3 protein: CASSFIQGGDEKLFF. CDR3 coding DNA: TGTGCCAGCAGTTTTATACAGGGGGGGGATGAAAAACTGTTTTTT.

This clone was seen a handful of times. An end of the junction differs from the germline gene, which may be a read error. The chain carries TRBV7-8 and TRBJ1-2; TRBD1 is a possible D gene (6 bases). The CDR3 loop spans 13 amino acids. CDR1 and CDR2 (germline): SGHVS, FQNEAQ. The CDR3 spells CASSSEYTGLLLF. The DNA for the CDR3 is TGTGCCAGCAGCTCAGAATATACAGGGCTCTTACTCTTC.

This chain links TRBV2 with TRBJ2-5, with 10 nucleotides matching TRBD1. Germline values: CDR1 SNHLY, CDR2 FYNNEI. The CDR3 has 15 amino acids. The junction had 3 bases not matched to a gene; V was cut back by 4 bases and J by 1 base. This chain's CDR3 is CASSGQGAFQETQYF. DNA for the CDR3: TGTGCCAGCAGTGGACAGGGGGCCTTCCAAGAGACCCAGTACTTC. The whole variable domain, remainder taken from reference TRBV2 and TRBJ2-5, is EPEVTQTPSHQVTQMGQEVILRCVPISNHLYFYWYRQILGQKVEFLVSFYNNEISEKSEIFDDQFSVERPDGSNFTLKIRSTKLEDSAMYFCASSGQGAFQETQYFGPGTRLLVL.

The J gene is TRBJ1-5, the V gene TRBV2; D may be TRBD1 (6 bases). Trimming pared 6 bases from V and 6 bases from J, leaving 15 bases between. The CDR3 extends over 14 amino acids. Looked up from germline, CDR1 is SNHLY and CDR2 is FYNNEI. The CDR3 loop reads CASRLGQRGQPQHF. The CDR3 region has the DNA TGTGCCAGCAGACTCGGACAGCGCGGTCAGCCCCAGCATTTT.

This clone came up once. The V call is TRBV21-1, the J call TRBJ2-7; TRBD2, the table's D call, was not compared with the DNA. TRBV21-1 is recorded as a pseudogene. The CDR3 extends over 16 amino acids. CDR3 residues: CASSKGEGRWAYEQYF. The CDR3 coding sequence is TGTGCCAGCAGCAAAGGGGAGGGTAGGTGGGCCTACGAGCAGTACTTC.

The genes are TRBV6-2 or TRBV6-3 and TRBJ2-1; 16 nucleotides agree with TRBD2. V trimming: 5 bases; J trimming: 9 bases; junction bases outside the gene matches: 10. The length of the CDR3 is 17 residues. From germline, CDR1 is MNHEY and CDR2 SVGEGT. The CDR3 sequence is CASSTGLAGGLRVEQFF. DNA for the CDR3: TGTGCCAGCAGTACGGGACTAGCGGGGGGGCTTAGGGTTGAGCAGTTCTTC.

The chain joins TRBV7-8 to TRBJ2-3, with a tentative D call TRBD1 (5 bases). CDR1 and CDR2 (germline): SGHVS, FQNEAQ. The CDR3 length is 11 residues. Between the trimmed V and J ends, which lost 1 base and 9 bases, there was a span of 5 bases. The CDR3 is CASSLDRTQYF. DNA for the CDR3: TGTGCCAGCAGCTTAGACAGGACGCAGTATTTT.

V usage is TRBV4-1 and J usage is TRBJ1-4; no definite D call. Germline V lookup: CDR1 MGHRA, CDR2 YSYEKL. Trimming took 2 bases from V and 0 from J, leaving 13 bases between them. The CDR3 covers 17 residues. CDR3 DNA: TGCGCCAGCAGCCAACATACTACGGGAACAACTAATGAAAAACTGTTTTTT. Its translation: CASSQHTTGTTNEKLFF.

The chain has TRBV29-1 and TRBJ2-2; tentative D call: TRBD1 (5 bases). Trimming took off 7 bases at V and 6 bases at J, with 18 bases between the two ends. There are 14 residues in the CDR3. Per the germline V gene, CDR1 is SQVTM and CDR2 is ANQGSEA. DNA of the CDR3: TGCAGCGCAGTAGGCAGGGAAGTGGCCGGGGAGCTGTTTTTT. Protein sequence: CSAVGREVAGELFF.

Concerning this clone: The junction does not match germline at one end; this may be a read error. This chain uses TRBV5-1 with TRBJ2-3; 10 positions match TRBD2. Germline CDR1 is SGHRS and CDR2 is YFSETQ. This CDR3 region has 15 residues. For the CDR3, the DNA is TGCGCCAGCAGCCCGATAGCGGGGGGCACAAATACGCAGTATTTT. Residues: CASSPIAGGTNTQYF.